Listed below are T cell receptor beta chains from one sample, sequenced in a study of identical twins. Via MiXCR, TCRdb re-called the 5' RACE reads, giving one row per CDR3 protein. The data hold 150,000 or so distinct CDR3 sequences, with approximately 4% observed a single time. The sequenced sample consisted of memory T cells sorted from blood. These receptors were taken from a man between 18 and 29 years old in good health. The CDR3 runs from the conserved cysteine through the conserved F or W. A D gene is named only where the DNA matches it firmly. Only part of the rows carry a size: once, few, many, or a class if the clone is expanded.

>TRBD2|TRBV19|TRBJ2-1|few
TGTGCCAGTGGGAGGCGGACTAGCGGAGACAATGAGCAGTTCTTC
CASGRRTSGDNEQFF
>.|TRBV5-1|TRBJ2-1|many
TGCGCCAGCAGCGCTAGGAGCACTGTCGATGGTGAGCAGTTCTTC
CASSARSTVDGEQFF
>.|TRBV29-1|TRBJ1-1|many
TGCAGCGTTAAGAACACTGAAGCTTTCTTT
CSVKNTEAFF
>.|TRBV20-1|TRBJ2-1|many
TGCAGTGCTAGGCACGGAAACGGAGCCTACAATGAGCAGTTCTTC
CSARHGNGAYNEQFF
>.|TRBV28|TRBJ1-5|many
TGTGCCAGCACCTCGTCCCATCAGCCCCAGCATTTT
CASTSSHQPQHF
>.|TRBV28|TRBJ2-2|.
TGTGCCAGCAGTTGGCAGGGGACGAACACCGGGGAGCTGTTTTTT
CASSWQGTNTGELFF
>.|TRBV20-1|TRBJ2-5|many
TGCAGTGCTAGATGGCTGGGCGAGACCCAGTACTTC
CSARWLGETQYF
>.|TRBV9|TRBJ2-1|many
TGTGCCAGCAGCGTAGCGTCGGGGGCTAGCAATGAGCAGTTCTTC
CASSVASGASNEQFF
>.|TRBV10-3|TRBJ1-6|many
TGTGCCATCTCCACAGACTATAATTCACCCCTCCACTTT
CAISTDYNSPLHF
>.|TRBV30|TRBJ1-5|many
TGTGCCTGGAGTGTGGGGAATGATCAGCCCCAGCATTTT
CAWSVGNDQPQHF
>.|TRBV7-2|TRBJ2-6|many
TGTGCCAGCAGCCCCGACAGGACGGGGGTTCTCAACGTCCTGACTTTC
CASSPDRTGVLNVLTF
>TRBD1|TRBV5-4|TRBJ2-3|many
TGTGCCAGCAGCTTGGTGTCAGGGGGCGGAGATACGCAGTATTTT
CASSLVSGGGDTQYF
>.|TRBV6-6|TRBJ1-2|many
TGTGCCAGCTTTAAGGGAGTCAGCGGCTACACCTTC
CASFKGVSGYTF
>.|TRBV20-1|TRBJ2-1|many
TGCAGTGCTAGTTGGGACCCCCAAGGGCCGCAGTTCTTC
CSASWDPQGPQFF